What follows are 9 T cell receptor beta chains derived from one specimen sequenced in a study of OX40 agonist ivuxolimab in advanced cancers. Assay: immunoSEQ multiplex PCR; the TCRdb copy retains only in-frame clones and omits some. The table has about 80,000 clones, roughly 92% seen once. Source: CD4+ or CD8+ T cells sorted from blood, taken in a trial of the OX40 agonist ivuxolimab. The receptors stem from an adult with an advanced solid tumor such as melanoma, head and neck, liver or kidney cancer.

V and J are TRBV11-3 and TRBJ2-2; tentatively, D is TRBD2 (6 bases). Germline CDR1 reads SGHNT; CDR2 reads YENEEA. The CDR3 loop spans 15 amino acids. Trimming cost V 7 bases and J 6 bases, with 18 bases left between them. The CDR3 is CASNPPGLRPGELFF. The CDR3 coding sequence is TGTGCCAGCAACCCACCGGGACTCCGCCCCGGGGAGCTGTTTTTT.

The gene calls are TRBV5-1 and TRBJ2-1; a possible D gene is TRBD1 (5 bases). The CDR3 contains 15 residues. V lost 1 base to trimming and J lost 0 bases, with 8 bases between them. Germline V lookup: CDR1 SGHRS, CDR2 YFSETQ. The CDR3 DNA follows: TGCGCCAGCAGCTTGCAGGGTTTCTCCTACAATGAGCAGTTCTTC. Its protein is CASSLQGFSYNEQFF.

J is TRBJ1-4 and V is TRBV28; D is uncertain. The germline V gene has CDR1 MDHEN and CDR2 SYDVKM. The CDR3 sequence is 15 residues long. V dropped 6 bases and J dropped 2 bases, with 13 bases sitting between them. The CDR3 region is CASSPPTGTNEKLFF. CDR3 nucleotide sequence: TGTGCCAGCAGCCCCCCGACGGGCACTAATGAAAAACTGTTTTTT. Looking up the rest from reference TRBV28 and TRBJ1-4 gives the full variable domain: DVKVTQSSRYLVKRTGEKVFLECVQDMDHENMFWYRQDPGLGLRLIYFSYDVKMKEKGDIPEGYSVSREKKERFSLILESASTNQTSMYLCASSPPTGTNEKLFFGSGTQLSVL.

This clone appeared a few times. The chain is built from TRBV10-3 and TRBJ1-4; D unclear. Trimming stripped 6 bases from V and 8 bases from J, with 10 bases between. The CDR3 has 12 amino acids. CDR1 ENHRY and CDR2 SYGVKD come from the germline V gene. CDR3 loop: CAISPVGEKLFF. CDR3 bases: TGTGCCATCAGCCCCGTGGGGGAAAAACTGTTTTTT.

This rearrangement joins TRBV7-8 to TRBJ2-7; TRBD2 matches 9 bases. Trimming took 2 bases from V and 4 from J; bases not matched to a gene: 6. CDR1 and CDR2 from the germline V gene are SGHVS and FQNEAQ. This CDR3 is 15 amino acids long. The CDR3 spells CASSLRREGLYEQYF. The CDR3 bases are TGTGCCAGCAGCTTAAGGCGGGAGGGCCTGTACGAGCAGTACTTC.

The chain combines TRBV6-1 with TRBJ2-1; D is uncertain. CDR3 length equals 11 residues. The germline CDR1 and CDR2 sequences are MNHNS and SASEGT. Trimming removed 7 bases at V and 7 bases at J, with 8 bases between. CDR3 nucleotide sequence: TGTGCCAGCATGTGGGTGAATGAGCAGTTCTTC. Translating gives CASMWVNEQFF.

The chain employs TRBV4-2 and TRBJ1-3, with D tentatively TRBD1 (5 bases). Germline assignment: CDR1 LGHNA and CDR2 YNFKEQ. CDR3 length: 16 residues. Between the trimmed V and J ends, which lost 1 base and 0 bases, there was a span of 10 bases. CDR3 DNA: TGTGCCAGCAGCCAAGGGCCAGGGAGCTCTGGAAACACCATATATTTT. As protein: CASSQGPGSSGNTIYF.

DNA of the CDR3: TGTGCCAGCAGCTCCGGGGGGCTCAGGAACACCGGGGAGCTGTTTTTT. This encodes CASSSGGLRNTGELFF. This chain uses TRBV5-5 with TRBJ2-2; maybe TRBD2 (7 bases). CDR3 length: 16 amino acids. Germline loops: CDR1 SGHKS, CDR2 YYEKEE (reference sequence). Trimming cost V 3 bases and J 1 base, with 13 bases left between them.

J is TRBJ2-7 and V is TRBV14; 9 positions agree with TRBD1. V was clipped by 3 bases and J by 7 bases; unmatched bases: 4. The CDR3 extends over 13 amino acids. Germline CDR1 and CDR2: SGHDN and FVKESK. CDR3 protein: CASSQDRGGEQYF. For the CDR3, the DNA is TGTGCCAGCAGCCAGGACAGGGGCGGAGAGCAGTACTTC.